These 28 T cell receptor beta chains came from one sample sequenced in a study of blood T cell repertoires in COVID-19. TCRdb's copy holds only in-frame clones and misses some; the assay was immunoSEQ multiplex PCR. Of approximately 300,000 clones detected, almost 90% appear once; the ten largest clones hold about 11%. Sequenced material: peripheral blood. Receptors were obtained from a woman in her twenties or thirties with COVID-19, enrolled during active disease.

The chain links TRBV4-1 to TRBJ2-1, with D perhaps TRBD1 (7 bases). V was clipped by 0 bases and J by 7 bases, with 19 bases between them. Germline CDR1 and CDR2: MGHRA and YSYEKL. The CDR3 runs to 17 residues. CDR3 nucleotide sequence: TGCGCCAGCAGCCAAGATCCCCCAGGGGGGATCTTAAATGAGCAGTTCTTC. As protein: CASSQDPPGGILNEQFF.

V is TRBV5-1 and J is TRBJ1-4; D is perhaps TRBD1 (6 bases). Trimming pared 5 bases from V and 8 bases from J, leaving 22 bases between. The length of the CDR3 is 16 residues. In germline, CDR1 is SGHRS, CDR2 YFSETQ. CDR3 sequence: CASRGVLGQGGEKLFF. The CDR3, as DNA: TGCGCCAGCAGGGGGGTATTGGGACAAGGAGGAGAAAAACTGTTTTTT.

The V gene is TRBV5-4, the J gene TRBJ1-2; perhaps TRBD1 as D (6 bases). There are 14 residues in the CDR3. CDR1 and CDR2 from the germline V gene are SGHNT and YYREEE (reference sequence). Deletions cut 4 bases from V and 2 bases from J, with 12 bases between. CDR3 coding DNA: TGTGCCAGCAGCCGCGGGGGGGCGAACTATGGCTACACCTTC. It codes for CASSRGGANYGYTF.

The chain links TRBV28 to TRBJ2-1, with D hard to call. Per germline, CDR1 MDHEN and CDR2 SYDVKM. The CDR3 covers 16 residues. Between the trimmed V and J ends, which lost 3 bases and 9 bases, there was a span of 21 bases. CDR3: CASSLSRDVIVSEQFF. The CDR3, as DNA: TGTGCCAGCAGTTTGTCACGTGATGTTATTGTCAGTGAGCAGTTCTTC.

Written as DNA, the CDR3 is TGTGCCAGCAGCCAGGGACTAGCGGCATGGGAGCAGTTCTTC. The encoded protein is CASSQGLAAWEQFF. V and J are TRBV7-9 and TRBJ2-1; 11 bases are a match to TRBD2. V lost 5 bases and J lost 10; bases outside the gene matches: 7. Per germline, CDR1 SEHNR and CDR2 FQNEAQ (reference sequence). CDR3 size: 14 residues.

The V call is TRBV5-1, the J call TRBJ2-7, with 13 bases that match TRBD2. CDR1 and CDR2 from the germline V gene are SGHRS and YFSETQ. The CDR3 is made up of 16 amino acids. V lost 0 bases, J lost 0 bases, and 0 bases stayed unmatched. This CDR3 is CASSLGTSGGSYEQYF. The CDR3 DNA is TGCGCCAGCAGCTTGGGGACTAGCGGGGGCTCCTACGAGCAGTACTTC.

The V gene is TRBV6-1, the J gene TRBJ1-5, with D possibly being TRBD1 (5 bases). CDR3 length: 17 residues. Germline V gene sequence: CDR1 MNHNS, CDR2 SASEGT. The V end was cut by 3 bases, the J end by 3 bases, with 18 bases between. DNA for the CDR3: TGTGCCAGCAGTGACCCTGGCCGGGGGGGGGTCAATCAGCCCCAGCATTTT. It specifies CASSDPGRGGVNQPQHF.

V is TRBV6-5 and J is TRBJ1-6, with a weak D call TRBD1 (6 bases). Per germline, CDR1 MNHEY and CDR2 SVGAGI. Trimming removed 8 bases from V and 10 bases from J, with 15 bases in between. The CDR3 is 13 residues long. CDR3 sequence (DNA): TGTGCCAGCGCAGGGGCTGTGAGCTCACCCCTCCACTTT. It codes for CASAGAVSSPLHF.

J is TRBJ2-7 and V is TRBV7-2; TRBD2 agrees at 7 bases. V was pared by 1 base and J by 11 bases, with 8 bases of the junction left unmatched. This CDR3 has 13 residues. Germline V CDR1 and CDR2: SGHTA, FQGNSA. In nucleotides, the CDR3 is TGTGCCAGCAGCTTAGGGGGGGGGACCGCCAAGTACTTC. Translating it yields CASSLGGGTAKYF.

This clone was seen only a few times. The genes are TRBV5-1 and TRBJ2-7; D perhaps matches TRBD2 (6 bases). CDR1 SGHRS and CDR2 YFSETQ come from the germline V gene. V lost 4 bases and J lost 2, with 10 bases in between. The CDR3 consists of 13 residues. This chain's CDR3 is CASSPPGAYEQYF. The CDR3 DNA reads as TGCGCCAGCAGCCCCCCGGGGGCCTACGAGCAGTACTTC.

The V and J genes are TRBV10-1 and TRBJ2-2, with D unresolved. V lost 4 bases, J lost 6 bases, and 9 bases lay in between. The CDR3 has 13 amino acids. Germline V gene lookup returns CDR1 WNHNN and CDR2 SYGVQD (reference sequence). The CDR3 loop reads CASSVDIPGELFF. CDR3 DNA sequence: TGCGCCAGCAGTGTTGACATTCCCGGGGAGCTGTTTTTT.

The rearrangement links TRBV6-5 to TRBJ1-1; no firm D call. V was cut by 2 bases and J by 3 bases, with 7 bases left in between. The CDR3 sequence is 13 residues long. The V gene's germline CDR1 is MNHEY and CDR2 SVGAGI. For the CDR3, the DNA is TGTGCCAGCAGTTACAGGGAGGACACTGAAGCTTTCTTT. It translates to CASSYREDTEAFF.

The chain combines TRBV6-5 with TRBJ2-2, with 11 bases that match TRBD1. The trim removed 6 bases at V and 10 bases at J, leaving 7 bases unmatched. The length of the CDR3 is 14 residues. Germline lookup yields CDR1 MNHEY and CDR2 SVGAGI. CDR3 DNA: TGTGCCAGCAGACGGGACAGGGGGATCGCGGAGCTGTTTTTT. Protein: CASRRDRGIAELFF.

The V and J genes are TRBV5-6 and TRBJ2-2; D may be TRBD2 (5 bases). The germline V gene has CDR1 SGHDT and CDR2 YYEEEE. Trimming took 2 bases from V and 10 from J, leaving 12 bases between them. CDR3 length: 13 residues. CDR3 DNA: TGTGCCAGCAGCTTCGAAGGAGGAAAGGAGCTGTTTTTT. This encodes CASSFEGGKELFF.

V usage is TRBV5-4 and J usage is TRBJ2-5; tentative D call: TRBD1 (6 bases). The CDR3 has 13 amino acids. V gave up 3 bases and J gave up 5 bases, with 11 bases separating them. Germline V CDR1 and CDR2: SGHNT, YYREEE (reference sequence). This chain's CDR3 is CASSSTQGETQYF. The CDR3 DNA reads as TGTGCCAGCAGCTCGACGCAGGGGGAGACCCAGTACTTC. The full variable domain, with the rest looked up from reference TRBV5-4 and TRBJ2-5, is ETGVTQSPTHLIKTRGQQVTLRCSSQSGHNTVSWYQQALGQGPQFIFQYYREEENGRGNFPPRFSGLQFPNYSSELNVNALELDDSALYLCASSSTQGETQYFGPGTRLLVL.

This chain uses TRBV28 with TRBJ2-7; 7 bases agree with TRBD1. The junction had 10 bases not matched to a gene; V was cut back by 3 bases and J by 2 bases. Per the germline V gene, CDR1 is MDHEN and CDR2 is SYDVKM. This CDR3 comprises 16 residues. In nucleotides, the CDR3 is TGTGCCAGCAGTTTTCCCCCCGGGACAGATACCTACGAGCAGTACTTC. Translating it yields CASSFPPGTDTYEQYF.

The chain couples TRBV25-1 to TRBJ1-3, with 8 bases aligning to TRBD1. The CDR3 is 16 amino acids. Germline CDR1 is MGHDK and CDR2 is SYGVNS. V trimming: 0 bases; J trimming: 0 bases; junction bases outside the gene matches: 1. CDR3 sequence (DNA): TGTGCCAGCAGTGAATACAGGGGGCTCTCTGGAAACACCATATATTTT. Translated: CASSEYRGLSGNTIYF.

V usage is TRBV3-1 (or the pseudogene TRBV3-2) and J usage is TRBJ2-7; perhaps TRBD1 as D (6 bases). The germline V and J ends were trimmed by 4 bases and 0 bases, with 10 bases remaining between them. From germline, CDR1 is LGHDT and CDR2 YNNKEL (reference sequence). The CDR3 loop spans 14 amino acids. Here the CDR3 DNA reads TGTGCCAGCAGCCGACAGGCGAGCTCCTACGAGCAGTACTTC. It encodes CASSRQASSYEQYF.

The V call is TRBV5-6, the J call TRBJ2-3; TRBD1 agrees at 7 bases. This CDR3 spans 14 amino acids. Germline lookup yields CDR1 SGHDT and CDR2 YYEEEE. V trimming: 4 bases; J trimming: 2 bases; junction bases outside the gene matches: 4. The CDR3 DNA is TGTGCCAGCAGCCCACAGGGGTCCACAGATACGCAGTATTTT. Protein sequence: CASSPQGSTDTQYF.

The V and J genes are TRBV19 and TRBJ2-3, with 7 nucleotides matching TRBD2. Germline V gene data show CDR1 as LNHDA and CDR2 as SQIVND (reference sequence). The CDR3 covers 17 residues. V shed 2 bases, J shed 2 bases, and the junction held 10 bases outside the gene matches. The CDR3 spells CASSIIWTRENTDTQYF. The CDR3 nucleotides read TGTGCCAGTAGTATAATTTGGACTAGGGAGAACACAGATACGCAGTATTTT.

This clone was seen just once. The chain is built from TRBV7-2 and TRBJ2-7; 10 bases agree with TRBD2. The length of the CDR3 is 15 residues. The germline gives CDR1 SGHTA, CDR2 FQGNSA. Trimming cost V 5 bases and J 5 bases; bases outside gene matches: 9. The CDR3 nucleotides are TGTGCCAGCAGCCCATGGTCTAGCGGGAGTGACGAGCAGTACTTC. Protein: CASSPWSSGSDEQYF.

The chain carries TRBV7-9 and TRBJ1-6, with D unresolved. This CDR3 is built from 14 residues. The germline V and J ends were trimmed by 6 bases and 6 bases, with 12 bases remaining between them. Germline CDR1 reads SEHNR; CDR2 reads FQNEAQ (reference sequence). The CDR3, as DNA: TGTGCCAGCAGATCGAGCCGCCTTAATTCACCCCTCCACTTT. Translated: CASRSSRLNSPLHF.

V usage is TRBV28 and J usage is TRBJ1-1; weak D call: TRBD1 (5 bases). In germline, CDR1 is MDHEN, CDR2 SYDVKM. CDR3 length: 15 residues. V was clipped by 2 bases and J by 0 bases, with 10 bases between them. CDR3 sequence reads: CASSLGRAMNTEAFF. CDR3 bases: TGTGCCAGCAGTTTAGGCAGGGCCATGAACACTGAAGCTTTCTTT.

The rearrangement uses TRBV9 and TRBJ1-2, with 9 bases identical to TRBD1. Germline lookup yields CDR1 SGDLS and CDR2 YYNGEE. The CDR3 consists of 18 residues. V lost 3 bases and J lost 1; bases outside the gene matches: 13. The CDR3 coding sequence is TGTGCCAGCAGCGCCAAGGGACAGGGAGGCGGCCTTAACTATGGCTACACCTTC. Translating gives CASSAKGQGGGLNYGYTF.

Only one count was recorded for this clone. The chain uses TRBV7-2 and TRBJ1-1; 12 positions agree with TRBD1. With 5 bases clipped from V and 7 bases from J, the junction kept 8 bases outside the gene matches. CDR3 length: 15 residues. The germline V gene has CDR1 SGHTA and CDR2 FQGNSA. The CDR3: CASSPGDRGLFEAFF. The DNA for the CDR3 is TGTGCCAGCAGCCCGGGGGACAGGGGGCTTTTTGAAGCTTTCTTT.

This sequence joins TRBV4-1 and TRBJ1-2; perhaps TRBD1 as D (5 bases). Trimming stripped 1 base from V and 2 bases from J, with 11 bases between. Germline V CDR1 and CDR2: MGHRA, YSYEKL. The CDR3 has 15 amino acids. CDR3 sequence (DNA): TGCGCCAGCAGCCAAGTCGGACACGGCAACTATGGCTACACCTTC. It codes for CASSQVGHGNYGYTF.

The chain carries TRBV6-1 and TRBJ2-7, with a possible D match to TRBD1 (6 bases). The germline gives CDR1 MNHNS, CDR2 SASEGT. The CDR3 is 15 residues long. V lost 3 bases and J 0 bases, leaving 12 bases between the germline ends. The CDR3 reads CASSEAQGSSYEQYF. The CDR3 DNA follows: TGTGCCAGCAGTGAGGCCCAGGGGTCCTCCTACGAGCAGTACTTC.

V is TRBV5-5 and J is TRBJ2-7; 10 positions agree with TRBD1. The CDR3 contains 12 residues. V gave up 8 bases and J gave up 4 bases; unmatched junction bases: 3. CDR1 SGHKS and CDR2 YYEKEE come from the germline V gene (reference sequence). CDR3 protein: CASRQGAYEQYF. CDR3 DNA: TGTGCCAGTAGACAGGGGGCTTACGAGCAGTACTTC.